The rows below give T cell receptor beta chains drawn from one sample of a study of OX40 agonist ivuxolimab in advanced cancers. The assay was immunoSEQ multiplex PCR, and TCRdb's table has in-frame clones only and misses some. This table has some 25,000 clones, about 80% appearing once. This specimen was CD4+ or CD8+ T cells sorted from blood, taken in a trial of the OX40 agonist ivuxolimab. These receptors were collected from an adult with an advanced solid tumor such as melanoma, head and neck, liver or kidney cancer. CDR3s include the opening cysteine and the closing phenylalanine or tryptophan.

v_gene | CDR3aa
TRBV7-8 | CASSRMGRGIMDTQYF
TRBV19 | CASSIGGGQGKNIQYF
TRBV25-1 | CASSVGGRGRREETQYF
TRBV28 | CASSPGFDTQYF
TRBV6-1 | CASSSLGGYTDTQYF
TRBV7-9 | CASSLGVAGSYGYTF
TRBV18 | CASSPPGLAEVLNTGELFF
TRBV5-6 | CASSLGPRQPQHF
TRBV7-2 | CASRSLAGGTGELFF
TRBV7-8 | CASEATGVAGGGYNEQFF
TRBV19 | CASAFEQPGTEAFF
TRBV20-1 | CSAGPRETQYF
TRBV9 | CASSRGWRGAGNTGELFF
TRBV19 | CASRRTGGDGYTF
TRBV7-3 | CASSLMTVGTQYF
TRBV7-8 | CASRPGQGKTEAFF
TRBV5-6 | CASSLNRNHGYTF
TRBV19 | CASSIGGNYGYTF
TRBV30 | CAWSVRSQGEQYF
TRBV9 | CASSVGGFGGYTF
TRBV2 | CASSEDTGGETQYF
TRBV28 | CASSSPGRTGNTIYF
TRBV5-4 | CASSGAAGVMETQYF
TRBV19 | CASRDRGGQPQHF
TRBV28 | CASRRRTSSYNEQFF
TRBV6-1 | CASLGTGFYQPQHF
TRBV2 | CASPGGASGSGYNEQFF
TRBV9 | CASSVGGQGSYEQYF
TRBV6-1 | CASTKTGPYEQYF
TRBV14 | CASSGQGAGGGELFF
TRBV30 | CAWSVLVSNYGYTF
TRBV7-9 | CASSFGDRGHGETQYF
TRBV5-5 | CASSDGSYNEQFF
TRBV7-2 | CASSLGVRGNTIYF
TRBV28 | CASGGGANTEAFF
TRBV4-2 | CASSQASGGKTQYF
TRBV19 | CASSRTSGYQETQYF
TRBV28 | CASSLRDTQYF
TRBV7-8 | CASSLYVRGYEQYF
TRBV6-1 | CASSVGVTGTGFQPQHF
TRBV7-2 | CASSSRRGGTYEQYF
TRBV28 | CASSRAGATNEKLFF
TRBV5-4 | CASSASGGDGYEQYF
TRBV5-5 | CASSPSQRGGRFEQFF
TRBV10-3 | CAISSGQGGNTIYF
TRBV28 | CASSGPANYGYTF
TRBV19 | CASSIARTMNQPQHF